The 3 T cell receptor beta chains reported below all come from one sample, sequenced in a study of shared T cell receptors in the human thymus. The protocol was immunoSEQ multiplex PCR, while the TCRdb copy is restricted to in-frame clones and leaves out a portion. The sample has about 380,000 clones; around 95% are singletons. The sample consisted of thymocytes. The receptors were gathered from a human donor.

V usage is TRBV19 and J usage is TRBJ1-3; TRBD1 agrees at 7 bases. From germline, CDR1 is LNHDA and CDR2 SQIVND (reference sequence). The CDR3 sequence is 17 residues long. Unmatched junction bases numbered 16, after V lost 7 bases and J lost 4 bases. The CDR3 coding sequence is TGTGCCAGTACGGAGACAGGGACCCTTATCCGGGGAAACACCATATATTTT. Translation: CASTETGTLIRGNTIYF.

The chain recombines TRBV18 with TRBJ1-1; D call uncertain. CDR3 length equals 13 residues. Germline V CDR1 and CDR2: KGHSH, LQKENI. With 5 bases removed from V and 1 base from J, the gap between germline ends came to 8 bases. CDR3 residues: CASSAGPNTEAFF. CDR3 nucleotides: TGTGCCAGCTCAGCGGGCCCGAACACTGAAGCTTTCTTT.

This sequence joins TRBV5-1 and TRBJ2-7; TRBD2 aligns across 11 bases. Trimming removed 4 bases from V and 0 bases from J; junction bases left unmatched: 6. The CDR3 has 16 amino acids. Germline loops: CDR1 SGHRS, CDR2 YFSETQ. CDR3 bases: TGCGCCAGCAGCCCCTCACTAGCGGGAGTCTCCTACGAGCAGTACTTC. It is translated as CASSPSLAGVSYEQYF.